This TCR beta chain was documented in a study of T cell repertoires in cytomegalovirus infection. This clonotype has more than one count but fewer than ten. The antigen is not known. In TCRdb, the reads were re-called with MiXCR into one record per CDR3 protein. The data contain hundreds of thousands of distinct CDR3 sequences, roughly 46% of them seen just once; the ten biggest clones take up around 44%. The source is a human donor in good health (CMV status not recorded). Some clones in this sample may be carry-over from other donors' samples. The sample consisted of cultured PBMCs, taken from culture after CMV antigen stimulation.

The chain's CDR3 is CASSFRQGTEQYF. CDR3 bases: TGTGCCAGCAGCTTCCGACAGGGAACCGAGCAGTACTTC. The chain uses TRBV7-2 and TRBJ2-7; 7 bases fit TRBD1. Germline V gene data show CDR1 as SGHTA and CDR2 as FQGNSA. V trimming: 3 bases; J trimming: 6 bases; junction bases outside the gene matches: 5. CDR3 length: 13 residues.